A single T cell receptor (beta chain) is shown here with its context. What antigen it recognizes has not been identified. The record has no base qualities; no much larger clone is one base away. This sample was taken from a study of T cells in Graves' hyperthyroidism and ophthalmopathy (dated by TCRdb to about 2019). Concerning the study at large: Peripheral blood samples were taken at the time of initial diagnosis, prior to any treatment. A discovery cohort of about a hundred patients, about 44 with Graves' ophthalmopathy and fewer than 65 with stable Graves' hyperthyroidism, was used to find distinguishing TCR V-J signatures. An independent validation cohort of around 19 hyperthyroidism patients and 17 patients who later progressed to ophthalmopathy tested prospective prediction of ophthalmopathy. The approximately 90 discovery patients were randomly split 7:3 into training and test sets. In roughly six Graves' hyperthyroidism patients, the study also compared T-cell repertoires from thyroid tissue with T-cell repertoires from blood. Once sampling was done, hyperthyroidism patients were given methimazole at a starting dose of 30 mg daily, whereas ophthalmopathy patients were given high-dose intravenous methylprednisolone. The paper describes TCR Vbeta CDR3 sequencing of around 130 peripheral blood samples, made up of 43 ophthalmopathy patients, some 76 hyperthyroidism patients and 17 progressor patients. On the study overall, not on this receptor specifically: In cross-validation, a model built on a 13 V-J signature told ophthalmopathy apart from stable hyperthyroidism with over 85% sensitivity and roughly 82% specificity, and in testing the same model reached 80%/75%. Sample size was not statistically predetermined, and investigators were not blinded to group allocation. Most expanded thyroid clonotypes (frequency above 0.001) were also found in blood, which suggests that blood repertoires may mirror thyroid immune responses. In validation, the model predicted progression to ophthalmopathy with 60% to 71% sensitivity and around 72% specificity, a median of about 6 months before onset.

Amplification of TCR beta CDR3 regions was carried out from RNA transcripts. The TCR CDR3 was subjected to a first round of RT-PCR using the HTBI primer set and the Qiagen OneStep RT-PCR kit. The libraries were constructed in a second round of multiplex PCR and then size-selected and purified. Paired-end sequencing of the libraries was performed with 100 bp reads on an Illumina HiSeq2000. On the authors' methods: SOAPnuke was used to process the raw data, with reads discarded if the reads contained adapters or uncalled bases, had a mean Phred below 15, or lacked an exact constant-primer or identifier match. COPE v1.2.5 was used to merge the high-quality paired reads, and each unique nucleotide sequence was defined as a clonotype. MiTCR v1.1 was used to align clonotypes to the IMGT TRBV, TRBD and TRBJ reference segments. The analysis included only V-J combinations with a frequency above 0.0001, which together covered 99.2% of the repertoires. The TCS score was defined as F50 (clonal expansion) divided by E x V (chaos), with BLOSUM62-based TCRdist calculated between CDR3 peptides within each V-J. Welch's t-statistics and random forest reduced around 510 V-J features to roughly 13, which were used in a naive Bayes classifier (R e1071). Using fastp trimming at Q25 and MiXCR clonotype assembly, TCRdb reanalyzed the public sequencing data and kept in-frame beta chains. Under each unique CDR3 protein, matching rows form one entry showing the most common genes and DNA. TCRdb, not the authors, supplied the V and J calls. In all, the sample holds 450,000 to 600,000 distinct CDR3 sequences, and 12% to 15% of those were seen once. Approximately 15% of the sample is in the top ten clones.

V gives up 4 bases and J gives up 5 bases, and the segment between their germline ends measures 14 bases. CDR1 and CDR2 are read off the germline V gene as SNHLY and FYNNEI. The CDR3 numbers 14 residues from cysteine through phenylalanine. The read is trimmed to its CDR3 DNA, 42 bases read in frame from base 1. Stable Graves' hyperthyroidism was defined as the absence of progression to ophthalmopathy over 18 months of follow-up. The hyperthyroidism patients were between 18 and 65 years old and newly diagnosed, with a disease duration of less than 2 months. Any patient with an uncontrolled infection, another autoimmune disease, pregnancy or lactation was excluded. Clinical symptoms, serum thyroxine and TRAb, thyroid ultrasound, and orbital computed tomography formed the basis for the diagnoses. Ficoll-Paque density gradient centrifugation was used to isolate PBMCs from about 10 ml of fresh peripheral blood. Trizol reagent was used to extract total RNA, and RNA quality was then checked on an Agilent 2100 Bioanalyzer.

The TCR originated in a woman in her 40s with Graves' hyperthyroidism. Sample: blood. The V and J genes are TRBV2 and TRBJ1-1; there is no confident call for the D gene. Read as DNA, the sequence is TGTGCCAGCAGTGGGGGTCGCGCCGGGACTGAAGCTTTCTTT. Translated, it gives CASSGGRAGTEAFF.